This T cell receptor (beta chain) came from a study of post-analysis software for immune sequencing data. Study-wide results and caveats: Clustering by F measure revealed strong co-clustering among samples prepared together in one batch. Controls significantly exceeded multiple sclerosis patients in normalized Chao1 diversity.

A remark on this clonotype: Its antigen is not identified.

Prepared TCR beta cDNA libraries contained unique molecular identifiers. TCRdb processed the PCR reads anew with MiXCR; each CDR3 protein has one entry. The data show 170,000 or so distinct CDR3 sequences, about 29% seen once. The sample comprised blood. The source of this sequence is a girl aged 5-17 years with multiple sclerosis.

For the CDR3, the DNA is TGTGCCATCAGCGGCGGGGGAACTCTGGGGGATACGCAGTATTTT. Residues: CAISGGGTLGDTQYF. The chain recombines TRBV10-3 with TRBJ2-3, with 7 bases aligning to TRBD2. The CDR3 length is 15 residues. Germline V CDR1 and CDR2: ENHRY, SYGVKD. V lost 6 bases, J lost 6 bases, and 12 bases stayed unmatched.